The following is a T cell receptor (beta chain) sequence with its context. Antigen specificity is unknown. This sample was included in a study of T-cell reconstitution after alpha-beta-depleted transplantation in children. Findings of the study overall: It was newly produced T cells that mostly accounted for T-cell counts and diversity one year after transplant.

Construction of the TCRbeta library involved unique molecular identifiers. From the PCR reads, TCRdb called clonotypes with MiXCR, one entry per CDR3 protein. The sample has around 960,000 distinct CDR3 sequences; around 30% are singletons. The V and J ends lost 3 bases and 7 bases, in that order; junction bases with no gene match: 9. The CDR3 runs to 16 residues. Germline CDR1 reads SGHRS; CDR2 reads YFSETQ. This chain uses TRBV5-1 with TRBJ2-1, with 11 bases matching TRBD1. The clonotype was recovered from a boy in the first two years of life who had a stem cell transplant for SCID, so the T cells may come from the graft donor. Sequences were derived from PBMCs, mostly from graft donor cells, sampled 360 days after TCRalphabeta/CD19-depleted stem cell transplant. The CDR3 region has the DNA TGCGCCAGCAGCTCGTTTCCGGGACAGGGGGGAAATGAGCAGTTCTTC. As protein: CASSSFPGQGGNEQFF.